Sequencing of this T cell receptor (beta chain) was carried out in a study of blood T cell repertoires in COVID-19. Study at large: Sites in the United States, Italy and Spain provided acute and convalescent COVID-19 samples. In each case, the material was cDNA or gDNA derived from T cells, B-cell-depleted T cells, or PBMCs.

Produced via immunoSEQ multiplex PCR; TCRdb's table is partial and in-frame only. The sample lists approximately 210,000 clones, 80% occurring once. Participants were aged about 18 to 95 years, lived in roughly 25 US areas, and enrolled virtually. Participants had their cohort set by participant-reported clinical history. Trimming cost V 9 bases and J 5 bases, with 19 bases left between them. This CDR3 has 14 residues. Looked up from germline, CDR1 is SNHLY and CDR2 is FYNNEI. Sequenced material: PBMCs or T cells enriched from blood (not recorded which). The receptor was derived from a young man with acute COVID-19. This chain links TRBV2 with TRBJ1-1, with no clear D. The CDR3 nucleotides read TGTGCCAGGGTCGCTAGGGAGGGCGGGACTGAAGCTTTCTTT. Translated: CARVAREGGTEAFF.